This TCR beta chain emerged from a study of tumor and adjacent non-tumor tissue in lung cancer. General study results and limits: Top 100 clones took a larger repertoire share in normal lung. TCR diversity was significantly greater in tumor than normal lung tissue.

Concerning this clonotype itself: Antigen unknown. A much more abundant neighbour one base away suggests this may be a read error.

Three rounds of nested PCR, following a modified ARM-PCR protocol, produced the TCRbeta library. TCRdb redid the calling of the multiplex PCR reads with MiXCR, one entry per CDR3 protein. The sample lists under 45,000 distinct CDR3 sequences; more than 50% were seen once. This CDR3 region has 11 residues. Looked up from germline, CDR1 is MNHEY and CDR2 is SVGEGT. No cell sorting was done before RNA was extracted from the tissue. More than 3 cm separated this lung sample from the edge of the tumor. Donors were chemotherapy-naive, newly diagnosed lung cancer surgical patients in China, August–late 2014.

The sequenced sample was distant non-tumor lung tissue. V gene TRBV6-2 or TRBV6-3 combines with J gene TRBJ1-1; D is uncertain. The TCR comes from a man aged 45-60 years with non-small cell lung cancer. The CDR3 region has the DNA TGTGTCAGCAGTTACTCGGGTGAAGCTCTCTTT. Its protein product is CVSSYSGEALF.